This T cell receptor (beta chain) was profiled in a study of cytomegalovirus exposure and HLA in healthy donors. Study results and limitations: A prior analysis recorded that most TCR beta V segments were productive about 87% or about 30% of the time. 87-base-pair reads could not separate some V segments, including TRBV6-2 and TRBV6-3. The majority of CMV-associated TCR beta chains were reported as apparently HLA-restricted in a later analysis.

As to this clone: The target antigen is unknown.

Primers: 60 Vbeta forward and 13 Jbeta reverse. Authors' methods: Later analysis identified tens of millions of unique TCR beta chains, about 10 million shared. The assay was immunoSEQ multiplex PCR, and TCRdb's table has in-frame clones only and misses some. Clonal size and the V and J genes are those of that table, whereas D and trimming came from the DNA. This table holds 200,000 or so clones, 60% to 85% found once. Per the germline V gene, CDR1 is SGHNT and CDR2 is YYREEE (reference sequence). The CDR3 loop spans 15 amino acids. With V trimmed by 1 base and J by 4 bases, 8 bases remained unmatched.

The TCR was taken from a man aged 35 to 55 in good health and CMV-seronegative. The material sequenced was PBMCs. V gene TRBV5-4 combines with J gene TRBJ2-7, with 7 bases matching TRBD1. CDR3 residues: CASSLSLTGSYEQYF. DNA for the CDR3: TGTGCCAGCAGCTTGTCCTTGACAGGGTCGTACGAGCAGTACTTC.